These T cell receptor beta chains were read from a single sample in a study of T cell repertoires in cytomegalovirus infection. Each CDR3 protein is one row after TCRdb ran MiXCR on the reads. This sample carries some 390,000 distinct CDR3 sequences, around 18% of them seen once, and the ten largest clones take roughly 9%. Sequencing was done on a sample of PBMCs. These receptors were taken from a human donor in good health (CMV status not recorded). Some clones in this sample may be carry-over from other donors' samples. CDR3s leave out the opening cysteine and the closing phenylalanine or tryptophan.

V | CDR3
TRBV2 | ASQQTEGNSPLH
TRBV7-2 | ASSSPTTNEKLF
TRBV28 | ASSSGQGGYNEKLF
TRBV29-1 | SVGAQGYEQF
TRBV11-2 | ASSLVTGGPSGEQF
TRBV7-2 | ASSQGPTGWGAYNEQF
TRBV28 | ASRRPGLAGGEQF
TRBV19 | ASSISRRHEQY
TRBV3-1 | ASSQGWTDYGYT
TRBV6-1 | VPREETYEQY
TRBV9 | ASSVRPGGPDTQY
TRBV19 | ASSPRVGEQY
TRBV12-3/TRBV12-4 | ASSPQGASYGYT
TRBV7-2 | ASSLGRGYGYT
TRBV12-3/TRBV12-4 | ASGRLGTEAF
TRBV9 | ASSDPTGALNSPLH
TRBV5-1 | ASSLGATGGLDEQF
TRBV19 | ASAPRRGSSPLH
TRBV27 | ASSLSVAESSYNEQF
TRBV7-2 | ASRSGLAAQY
TRBV4-1 | ASSQVTGESPLH
TRBV6-2/TRBV6-3 | ASRPRTGLLNTEAF
TRBV7-9 | ASSLAYRDSYNEQF
TRBV7-9 | ASSLLSTDTQY